Shown below are 32 T cell receptor beta chains from a single sample sequenced in a study of CD8 T cells in Susac syndrome. When the RNA was reverse transcribed, random hexamers were used with an input of about 0.45 to 1 ug. TCRdb independently ran MiXCR on the immunoSEQ multiplex PCR reads; one entry per CDR3 protein. The data contain just under 150,000 distinct CDR3 sequences, roughly 94% of them singletons. Sequencing was performed on CD4+ T cells from PBMCs. The receptors were sampled from a human donor in good health.

This rearrangement joins TRBV12-3 or TRBV12-4 to TRBJ1-1; D unresolved. The CDR3 totals 14 residues. Trimming removed 4 bases at V and 0 bases at J, with 9 bases between. This CDR3 is CASSSQRLNTEAFF. The CDR3 nucleotides read TGTGCCAGCAGTTCACAGAGATTGAACACTGAAGCTTTCTTT.

The CDR3 region has the DNA TGTGCCACCAGCAGTCCACCGGGACAGGATGACACCGGGGAGCTGTTTTTT. Translated, it gives CATSSPPGQDDTGELFF. J is TRBJ2-2 and V is TRBV15; TRBD1 agrees at 8 bases. CDR1 and CDR2 from the germline V gene are LNHNV and YYDKDF (reference sequence). Unmatched junction bases numbered 9, after V lost 3 bases and J lost 3 bases. This CDR3 region has 17 residues.

The rearrangement joins TRBV7-8 to TRBJ2-1; no firm D call. This CDR3 is 13 amino acids long. Germline values: CDR1 SGHVS, CDR2 FQNEAQ. V lost 1 base and J 6 bases, leaving 7 bases between the germline ends. CDR3 DNA sequence: TGTGCCAGCAGCTTAGATAGGTCCAATGAGCAGTTCTTC. This encodes CASSLDRSNEQFF.

This clonotype came up a few times. J is TRBJ1-1 and V is TRBV20-1; D gene ambiguous. V lost 4 bases, J lost 1 base, and 4 bases lay in between. The germline V gene encodes CDR1 DFQATT and CDR2 SNEGSKA (reference sequence). This CDR3 has 11 amino acids. CDR3 amino acids: CSAKGNTEAFF. The CDR3 region has the DNA TGCAGTGCTAAGGGGAACACTGAAGCTTTCTTT.

The chain uses TRBV28 and TRBJ2-5; 11 bases fit TRBD2. V gave up 2 bases and J gave up 5 bases; unmatched junction bases: 7. The germline V gene encodes CDR1 MDHEN and CDR2 SYDVKM. The CDR3 covers 16 residues. As DNA, the CDR3 is TGTGCCAGCAGTTTAGTTAGCGGGAGGGCCAGGGAGACCCAGTACTTC. Encoded protein: CASSLVSGRARETQYF.

The chain uses TRBV30 and TRBJ2-5, with 11 bases identical to TRBD2. The CDR3 consists of 12 residues. CDR1 and CDR2 (germline): GTSNPN, SVGIG (reference sequence). Losses at the gene ends were 5 bases for V and 4 bases for J; bases not matched to a gene: 0. The CDR3 region is CAWGTSGETQYF. CDR3 in DNA: TGTGCCTGGGGGACTAGCGGAGAGACCCAGTACTTC. The complete variable domain, with remaining parts taken from reference TRBV30 and TRBJ2-5, reads SQTIHQWPATLVQPVGSPLSLECTVEGTSNPNLYWYRQAAGRGLQLLFYSVGIGQISSEVPQNLSASRPQDRQFILSSKKLLLSDSGFYLCAWGTSGETQYFGPGTRLLVL.

The chain links TRBV23-1 to TRBJ2-2; D possibly matches TRBD1 or TRBD2 (5 bases each). TRBV23-1 qualifies as an ORF whose function is uncertain. V dropped 3 bases and J dropped 4 bases, with 18 bases sitting between them. This CDR3 comprises 17 residues. CDR3 coding DNA: TGCGCCAGCAGTCAGGGGGACCCCGGTTCAGGCACCGGGGAGCTGTTTTTT. The encoded protein is CASSQGDPGSGTGELFF.

This chain uses TRBV5-1 with TRBJ2-6; possibly TRBD2 for D (6 bases). Germline V gives CDR1 SGHRS, CDR2 YFSETQ. The CDR3 runs 15 residues. Trimming shortened V by 4 bases and J by 3 bases, and 11 bases separated the two germline ends. CDR3 protein: CASSPGGVGANVLTF. CDR3 bases: TGCGCCAGCAGCCCTGGCGGGGTTGGGGCCAACGTCCTGACTTTC.

The chain uses TRBV12-3 or TRBV12-4 and TRBJ1-3, with D possibly matching TRBD1 (6 bases). This CDR3 contains 14 residues. Trimming removed 4 bases from V and 0 bases from J, with 7 bases in between. CDR3 region: CASSSGVSGNTIYF. The CDR3 nucleotides read TGTGCCAGCAGTTCAGGGGTCTCTGGAAACACCATATATTTT.

The rearrangement links TRBV29-1 to TRBJ2-5; the D gene is possibly TRBD2 (6 bases). The germline CDR1 and CDR2 sequences are SQVTM and ANQGSEA. V lost 1 base, J lost 4 bases, and 16 bases lay in between. The CDR3 has 15 amino acids. CDR3 residues: CSVEGPQTSPETQYF. The CDR3, as DNA: TGCAGCGTTGAAGGCCCTCAGACTAGTCCAGAGACCCAGTACTTC.

The chain employs TRBV5-4 and TRBJ2-2; TRBD2 aligns across 10 bases. V gave up 4 bases and J gave up 0 bases; unmatched junction bases: 9. Germline loops: CDR1 SGHNT, CDR2 YYREEE (reference sequence). The CDR3 runs to 18 residues. The CDR3 reads CASSAPGLAGANTGELFF. The CDR3 DNA sequence: TGTGCCAGCAGCGCCCCCGGGCTAGCGGGAGCGAACACCGGGGAGCTGTTTTTT.

The V and J genes are TRBV3-1 and TRBJ1-1; D uncertain. This CDR3 is 14 amino acids long. Looked up from germline, CDR1 is LGHDT and CDR2 is YNNKEL (reference sequence). The V and J ends lost 1 base and 5 bases respectively, with 11 bases between them. DNA of the CDR3: TGTGCCAGCAGCCAAGGTAGCGGGCGAACTGAAGCTTTCTTT. It translates to CASSQGSGRTEAFF.

Only one count was recorded for this clonotype. The chain combines TRBV30 with TRBJ1-5; D is undetermined. Germline V CDR1 and CDR2: GTSNPN, SVGIG (reference sequence). V shed 1 base and J shed 0 bases, with 4 bases lying between them. The CDR3 has 13 residues. This chain's CDR3 is CAWSDSSNQPQHF. Here the CDR3 DNA reads TGTGCCTGGAGTGACAGTAGCAATCAGCCCCAGCATTTT.

The rearrangement uses TRBV28 and TRBJ1-1; 8 nucleotides align to TRBD1. The CDR3 length is 17 residues. Germline CDR1 MDHEN, CDR2 SYDVKM. V lost 6 bases, J lost 4 bases, and 16 bases stayed unmatched. CDR3: CASSSTGAFSGSTEAFF. CDR3 bases: TGTGCCAGCAGCTCGACAGGGGCTTTTAGCGGGAGCACTGAAGCTTTCTTT.

The V and J genes are TRBV20-1 and TRBJ2-3; TRBD1 agrees at 10 bases. The CDR3 is made up of 17 amino acids. J gave up 4 bases and V 5 bases, and 15 bases lay outside the gene matches. Germline-derived CDR1 and CDR2 are DFQATT and SNEGSKA (reference sequence). The DNA of the CDR3 is TGCAGTGCTGCCGGGACAGGGGCCTTCGGCCTCGCAGATACGCAGTATTTT. Translating gives CSAAGTGAFGLADTQYF.

J is TRBJ2-3 and V is TRBV10-3; 7 nucleotides match TRBD2. The germline V gene encodes CDR1 ENHRY and CDR2 SYGVKD. The CDR3 sequence is 16 residues long. The V and J ends lost 2 bases and 1 base, in that order; junction bases with no gene match: 6. The CDR3 sequence is CAISETLAVRTDTQYF. As DNA, the CDR3 is TGTGCCATCAGTGAGACGCTAGCGGTTCGCACAGATACGCAGTATTTT.

The J gene is TRBJ2-1, the V gene TRBV6-6, with TRBD2 matching over 9 bases. Trimming at V came to 3 bases and at J to 8 bases, leaving 2 bases not matched to a gene. The CDR3 runs to 13 residues. CDR1 MNHNY and CDR2 SVGAGI come from the germline V gene (reference sequence). The CDR3 here is CASSYSSGDEQFF. The CDR3 DNA reads TGTGCCAGCAGTTATTCTAGCGGGGATGAGCAGTTCTTC.

This clonotype came up once. The chain couples TRBV6-2 or TRBV6-3 to TRBJ2-5; no reliable D call. This CDR3 is 13 amino acids long. Germline CDR1 is MNHEY and CDR2 is SVGEGT. V dropped 7 bases and J dropped 4 bases, with 13 bases sitting between them. CDR3 amino acids: CASTRMTGETQYF. The CDR3 DNA is TGTGCCAGCACCAGGATGACTGGAGAGACCCAGTACTTC.

This clonotype has only one observation. The chain combines TRBV9 with TRBJ1-1; D gene ambiguous. Trimming removed 0 bases from V and 10 bases from J, with 10 bases in between. The germline V gene has CDR1 SGDLS and CDR2 YYNGEE. This CDR3 is 12 amino acids long. The CDR3, as DNA: TGTGCCAGCAGCGTAGGAGGGTACGGAGCTTTCTTT. It codes for CASSVGGYGAFF. The full variable domain, completed using reference TRBV9 and TRBJ1-1, is DSGVTQTPKHLITATGQRVTLRCSPRSGDLSVYWYQQSLDQGLQFLIQYYNGEERAKGNILERFSAQQFPDLHSELNLSSLELGDSALYFCASSVGGYGAFFGQGTRLTVV.

The gene calls are TRBV30 and TRBJ1-5; tentative D call: TRBD1 (6 bases). Germline CDR1 GTSNPN, CDR2 SVGIG (reference sequence). This CDR3 is built from 13 residues. V was cut by 4 bases and J by 6 bases, with 13 bases left in between. The CDR3 here is CAWNTGTAQPQHF. CDR3 DNA: TGTGCCTGGAATACAGGGACCGCTCAGCCCCAGCATTTT.

This chain connects TRBV13 to TRBJ1-1; D is undetermined. V was shortened by 3 bases and J by 1 base, with 9 bases between the two germline ends. This CDR3 region has 14 residues. Germline V gene sequence: CDR1 PRHDT, CDR2 FYEKMQ (reference sequence). DNA for the CDR3: TGTGCCAGCAGCTTCGACACTAAGAACACTGAAGCTTTCTTT. Its protein product is CASSFDTKNTEAFF.

The chain uses TRBV6-5 and TRBJ1-1, with 8 bases matching TRBD1. J was trimmed by 4 bases and V by 7 bases; bases with no gene match: 8. In germline, CDR1 is MNHEY, CDR2 SVGAGI. CDR3 length: 14 amino acids. The CDR3 sequence: CASTTDRGGTEAFF. In DNA, the CDR3 is TGTGCCAGCACAACCGACAGGGGAGGCACTGAAGCTTTCTTT.

This chain uses TRBV28 with TRBJ2-3; the match to TRBD2 covers 8 bases. Trimming removed 5 bases from V and 0 bases from J; junction bases left unmatched: 7. The germline gives CDR1 MDHEN, CDR2 SYDVKM. The CDR3 sequence is 16 residues long. The CDR3: CASSAQTSDSTDTQYF. CDR3 in DNA: TGTGCCAGCAGTGCCCAGACTAGCGATAGCACAGATACGCAGTATTTT.

In the case of this clonotype: Its ends do not fully match the called genes, so a read error is possible. The chain joins TRBV5-1 to TRBJ2-7; D may be TRBD2 (6 bases). This CDR3 spans 13 amino acids. Germline V CDR1 and CDR2: SGHRS, YFSETQ. Here the CDR3 DNA reads TGTGCCAGCAGCTTAGTGGGAGGTTACGAGCAGTACTTC. Its protein product is CASSLVGGYEQYF. Together with reference TRBV5-1 and TRBJ2-7, the CDR3 gives the full variable domain: KAGVTQTPRYLIKTRGQQVTLSCSPISGHRSVSWYQQTPGQGLQFLFEYFSETQRNKGNFPGRFSGRQFSNSRSEMNVSTLELGDSALYLCASSLVGGYEQYFGPGTRLTVT.

The chain employs TRBV3-1 and TRBJ2-1, with D perhaps matching TRBD2 (6 bases). Germline values: CDR1 LGHDT, CDR2 YNNKEL (reference sequence). The V end was cut by 1 base, the J end by 13 bases, with 11 bases between. The CDR3 is made up of 12 amino acids. CDR3 sequence (DNA): TGTGCCAGCAGCCAAGGAACGCGGGAACAGTTCTTC. Translation gives CASSQGTREQFF.

This clonotype was recorded once. The CDR3 here is CSGRNTEAFF. CDR3 nucleotides: TGCAGCGGGAGAAACACTGAAGCTTTCTTT. The rearrangement uses TRBV29-1 and TRBJ1-1, with D unresolved. The CDR3 has 10 residues. From germline, CDR1 is SQVTM and CDR2 ANQGSEA. Trimming cost V 7 bases and J 2 bases, with 5 bases left between them.

V is TRBV20-1 and J is TRBJ2-7; no clear D gene. CDR3 size: 13 residues. V lost 4 bases and J lost 3, with 13 bases in between. CDR1 and CDR2 (germline): DFQATT, SNEGSKA (reference sequence). CDR3 region: CSAIPSYSYEQYF. The CDR3 nucleotides are TGCAGTGCTATACCCTCCTACAGCTACGAGCAGTACTTC.

This chain joins TRBV3-1 and TRBJ2-1; 7 nucleotides align to TRBD2. With V trimmed by 4 bases and J by 5 bases, 11 bases remained unmatched. Germline-derived CDR1 and CDR2 are LGHDT and YNNKEL (reference sequence). The CDR3 loop spans 16 amino acids. CDR3 sequence: CASSLLVGLADNEQFF. In nucleotides, the CDR3 is TGTGCCAGCAGCCTCCTCGTAGGGCTAGCGGACAATGAGCAGTTCTTC.

The chain combines TRBV7-2 with TRBJ2-1, with 12 bases identical to TRBD2. The CDR3 spans 12 residues. Germline V lookup: CDR1 SGHTA, CDR2 FQGNSA. The V and J ends lost 5 bases and 13 bases, in that order; junction bases with no gene match: 3. CDR3 loop: CASSLLAGGQFF. CDR3 nucleotide sequence: TGTGCCAGCAGCCTACTAGCGGGAGGCCAGTTCTTC.

The V call is TRBV3-1, the J call TRBJ2-1; no clear D gene. The CDR3 length is 14 residues. Trimming cost V 3 bases and J 1 base, with 7 bases left between them. Germline-derived CDR1 and CDR2 are LGHDT and YNNKEL (reference sequence). This CDR3 is CASSQLGSYNEQFF. Here the CDR3 DNA reads TGTGCCAGCAGCCAGTTGGGTTCCTACAATGAGCAGTTCTTC.

J is TRBJ1-5 and V is TRBV10-2; D is possibly TRBD1 (5 bases). This CDR3 has 15 residues. V was pared by 2 bases and J by 0 bases, with 8 bases between. Germline-derived CDR1 and CDR2 are WSHSY and SAAADI. The CDR3 reads CASSELRDSNQPQHF. CDR3 sequence (DNA): TGCGCCAGCAGTGAGCTCAGGGATAGCAATCAGCCCCAGCATTTT.

This rearrangement joins TRBV7-9 to TRBJ2-5; D unresolved. CDR1 and CDR2 from the germline V gene are SEHNR and FQNEAQ (reference sequence). Between the trimmed V and J ends, which lost 5 bases and 1 base, there was a span of 14 bases. This CDR3 is 15 amino acids long. This CDR3 is CASSLLGVSQETQYF. The CDR3 nucleotides read TGTGCCAGCAGCCTCCTAGGAGTTAGCCAAGAGACCCAGTACTTC.